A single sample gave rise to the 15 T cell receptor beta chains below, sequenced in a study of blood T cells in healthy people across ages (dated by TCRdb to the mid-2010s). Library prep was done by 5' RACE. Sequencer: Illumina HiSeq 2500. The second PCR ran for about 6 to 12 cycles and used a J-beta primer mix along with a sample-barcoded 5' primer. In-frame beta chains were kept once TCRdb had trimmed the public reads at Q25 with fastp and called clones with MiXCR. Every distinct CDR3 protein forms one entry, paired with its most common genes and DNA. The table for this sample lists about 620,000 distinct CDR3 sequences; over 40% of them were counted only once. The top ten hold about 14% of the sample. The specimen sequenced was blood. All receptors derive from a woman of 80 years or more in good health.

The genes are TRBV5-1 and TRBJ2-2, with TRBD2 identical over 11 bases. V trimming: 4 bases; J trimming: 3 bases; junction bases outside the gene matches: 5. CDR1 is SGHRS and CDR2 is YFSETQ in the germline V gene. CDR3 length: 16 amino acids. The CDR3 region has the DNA TGCGCCAGCAGCAGATTAGCGGGAGGGGACACCGGGGAGCTGTTTTTT. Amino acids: CASSRLAGGDTGELFF.

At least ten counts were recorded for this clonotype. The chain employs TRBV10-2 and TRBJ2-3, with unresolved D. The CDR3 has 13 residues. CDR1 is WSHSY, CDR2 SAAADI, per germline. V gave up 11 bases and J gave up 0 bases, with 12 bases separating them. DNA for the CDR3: TGCGCCTCGATTCCACCTAGCACAGATACGCAGTATTTT. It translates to CASIPPSTDTQYF.

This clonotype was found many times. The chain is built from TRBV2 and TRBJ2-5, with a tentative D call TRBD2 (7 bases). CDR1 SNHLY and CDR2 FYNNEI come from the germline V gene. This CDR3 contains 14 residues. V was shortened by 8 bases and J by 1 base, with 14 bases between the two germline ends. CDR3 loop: CASVKGGAQETQYF. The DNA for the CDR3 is TGTGCCAGCGTTAAGGGGGGGGCCCAAGAGACCCAGTACTTC.

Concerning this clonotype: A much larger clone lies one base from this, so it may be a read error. The CDR3 DNA reads TGTGCCAGCAGCCAAGATCGACCCTTAAGCTCCTACGGGCAGTACTTC. It codes for CASSQDRPLSSYGQYF. This chain joins TRBV3-1 and TRBJ2-7; no reliable D call. In germline, CDR1 is LGHDT, CDR2 YNNKEL (reference sequence). The CDR3 consists of 16 residues.

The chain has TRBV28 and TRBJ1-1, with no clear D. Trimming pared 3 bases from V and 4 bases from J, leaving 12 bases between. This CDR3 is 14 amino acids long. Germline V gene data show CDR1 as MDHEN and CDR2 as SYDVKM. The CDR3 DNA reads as TGTGCCAGCAGTTTTCTGGGGAAGGGCACTGAAGCTTTCTTT. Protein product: CASSFLGKGTEAFF. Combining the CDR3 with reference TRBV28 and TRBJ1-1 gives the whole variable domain DVKVTQSSRYLVKRTGEKVFLECVQDMDHENMFWYRQDPGLGLRLIYFSYDVKMKEKGDIPEGYSVSREKKERFSLILESASTNQTSMYLCASSFLGKGTEAFFGQGTRLTVV.

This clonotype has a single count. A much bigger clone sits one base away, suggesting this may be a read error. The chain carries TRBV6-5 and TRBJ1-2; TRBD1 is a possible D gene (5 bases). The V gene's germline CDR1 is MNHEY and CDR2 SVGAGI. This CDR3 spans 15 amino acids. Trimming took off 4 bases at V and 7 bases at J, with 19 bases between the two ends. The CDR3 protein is CASSSTIGGASGYTF. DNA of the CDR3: TGTGCCAGCAGTTCTACGATTGGAGGGGCGTCTGGCTACACCTTC.

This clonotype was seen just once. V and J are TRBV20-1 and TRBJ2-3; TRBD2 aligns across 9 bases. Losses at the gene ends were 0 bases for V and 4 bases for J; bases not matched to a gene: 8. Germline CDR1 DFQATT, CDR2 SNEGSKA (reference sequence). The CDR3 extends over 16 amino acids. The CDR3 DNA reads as TGCAGTGCTAGAGATGTGCGGGAGGGCCAAGCAGATACGCAGTATTTT. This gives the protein CSARDVREGQADTQYF.

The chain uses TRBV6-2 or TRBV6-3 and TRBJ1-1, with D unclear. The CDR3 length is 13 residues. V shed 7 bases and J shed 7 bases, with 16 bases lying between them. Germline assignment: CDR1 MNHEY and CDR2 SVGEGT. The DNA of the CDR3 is TGTGCCAGCATTAAAGTCTCCCGGAATGAAGCTTTCTTT. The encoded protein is CASIKVSRNEAFF.

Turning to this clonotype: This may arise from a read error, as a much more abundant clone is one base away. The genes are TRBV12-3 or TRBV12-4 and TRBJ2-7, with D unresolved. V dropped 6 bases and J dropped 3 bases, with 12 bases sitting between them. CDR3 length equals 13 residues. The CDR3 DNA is TGTGCCAGCAGCTGGATAAACTACTACGAGCAGTACTTC. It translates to CASSWINYYEQYF.

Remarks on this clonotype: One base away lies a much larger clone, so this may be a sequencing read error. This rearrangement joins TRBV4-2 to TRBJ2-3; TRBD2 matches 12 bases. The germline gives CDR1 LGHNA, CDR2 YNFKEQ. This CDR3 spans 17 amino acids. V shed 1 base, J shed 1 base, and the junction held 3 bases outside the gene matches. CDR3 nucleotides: TGTGCCAGCAGCCAAGTGTGGACTAGCGGGGGCACAGATACGCAGTATTTT. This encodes CASSQVWTSGGTDTQYF.

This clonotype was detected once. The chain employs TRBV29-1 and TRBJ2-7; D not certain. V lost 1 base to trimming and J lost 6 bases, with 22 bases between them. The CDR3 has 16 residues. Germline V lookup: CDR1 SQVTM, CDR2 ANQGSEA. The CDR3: CSVEVPVVGVAAEQYF. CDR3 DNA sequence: TGCAGCGTTGAAGTGCCGGTGGTAGGAGTCGCGGCCGAGCAGTACTTC.

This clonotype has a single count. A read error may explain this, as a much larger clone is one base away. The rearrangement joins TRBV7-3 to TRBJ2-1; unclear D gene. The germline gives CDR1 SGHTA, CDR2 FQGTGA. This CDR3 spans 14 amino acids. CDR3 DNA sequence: TGTGCCAACAGCTCTCACGGGCCATACAATGAGCAGTTCTTC. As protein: CANSSHGPYNEQFF.

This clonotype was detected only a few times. CDR3 region: CAREGRTGSSYNEQFF. CDR3 sequence (DNA): TGTGCCAGAGAGGGTCGGACGGGGAGCTCCTACAATGAGCAGTTCTTC. The V and J genes are TRBV2 and TRBJ2-1, with D maybe TRBD2 (5 bases). Trimming removed 9 bases at V and 0 bases at J, with 18 bases between. The CDR3 consists of 16 residues. CDR1 is SNHLY and CDR2 is FYNNEI in the germline V gene.

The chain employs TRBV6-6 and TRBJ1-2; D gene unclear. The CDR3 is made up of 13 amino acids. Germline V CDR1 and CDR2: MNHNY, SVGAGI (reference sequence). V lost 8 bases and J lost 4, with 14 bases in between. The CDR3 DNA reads TGTGCCAGCCTGGGAGGGAACCTCTATGGCTACACCTTC. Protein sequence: CASLGGNLYGYTF.

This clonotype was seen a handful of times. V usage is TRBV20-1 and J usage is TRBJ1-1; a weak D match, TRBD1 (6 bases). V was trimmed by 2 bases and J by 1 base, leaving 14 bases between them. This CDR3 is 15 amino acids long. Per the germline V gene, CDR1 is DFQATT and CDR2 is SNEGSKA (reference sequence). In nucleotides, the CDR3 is TGCAGTGCTAGATACCAGGGGAGGAGGAACACTGAAGCTTTCTTT. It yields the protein CSARYQGRRNTEAFF.